These 32 T cell receptor beta chains came from one sample sequenced in a study of tumor-infiltrating lymphocytes in primary liver carcinoma. With a constant-region primer, TCR beta cDNA was made from 450 to 650 ng of total RNA. Slightly modified ARM-PCR with three nested multiplex PCR rounds yielded TCR beta libraries. A C-beta reverse primer was combined with TRBV1-TRBV30 forward primers in the first two PCR rounds, and each round had around 11 cycles. Each CDR3 protein is one row after TCRdb ran MiXCR on the multiplex PCR reads. This sample yields approximately 310,000 distinct CDR3 sequences, of which over 55% are seen a single time; approximately 9.4% belongs to the top ten. Unsorted whole blood supplied the RNA, and germline DNA was extracted too. Sequencing was performed on peripheral blood. These receptors were taken from a man aged 35-49 years with primary liver carcinoma and hepatitis B virus infection.

J is TRBJ1-2 and V is TRBV5-4; no definite D call. The germline V gene encodes CDR1 SGHNT and CDR2 YYREEE (reference sequence). The CDR3 has 15 amino acids. The germline V and J ends were trimmed by 3 bases and 3 bases, with 15 bases remaining between them. The CDR3 here is CASSSLSGMDYGYTF. CDR3 coding DNA: TGTGCCAGCAGCTCTCTTTCCGGGATGGACTATGGCTACACCTTC.

The genes are TRBV29-1 and TRBJ2-1, with TRBD2 identical over 10 bases. Per the germline V gene, CDR1 is SQVTM and CDR2 is ANQGSEA. The CDR3 length is 14 residues. After removal of 3 bases from V and 4 bases from J, the junction contained 3 bases not matched to a gene. CDR3: CSVDTSGIYNEQFF. Here the CDR3 DNA reads TGCAGCGTTGATACTAGCGGGATTTACAATGAGCAGTTCTTC.

The chain links TRBV7-9 to TRBJ2-1; D may correspond to TRBD1 or TRBD2 (5 bases each). Germline V gene data show CDR1 as SEHNR and CDR2 as FQNEAQ (reference sequence). CDR3 length equals 16 residues. Trimming stripped 5 bases from V and 6 bases from J, with 20 bases between. CDR3 nucleotide sequence: TGTGCCAGCAGCCCATGGGACCTCTACCCGGCCAATGAGCAGTTCTTC. Its protein is CASSPWDLYPANEQFF.

This clonotype was detected only a few times. This chain connects TRBV28 to TRBJ2-7; 13 nucleotides agree with TRBD2. The CDR3 extends over 16 amino acids. Looked up from germline, CDR1 is MDHEN and CDR2 is SYDVKM. Trimming removed 6 bases from V and 1 base from J; junction bases left unmatched: 6. CDR3 nucleotide sequence: TGTGCCAGCAGCGCTGGACTAGCGGGAGTTTCCTACGAGCAGTACTTC. Amino acids: CASSAGLAGVSYEQYF.

The V call is TRBV6-2 or TRBV6-3, the J call TRBJ2-7, with a possible D match to TRBD2 (6 bases). CDR1 is MNHEY, CDR2 SVGEGT, per germline. This CDR3 region has 15 residues. Deletions cut 6 bases from V and 0 bases from J, with 15 bases between. The DNA of the CDR3 is TGTGCCAGCAGAGATCGACTAGTGGCCTCCTACGAGCAGTACTTC. This gives the protein CASRDRLVASYEQYF.

Comments on this clonotype: A much larger clonotype is one base distant, so this may be a read error. The chain has TRBV4-2 and TRBJ2-2, with TRBD2 as a possible D gene (6 bases). Germline V gene sequence: CDR1 LGHNA, CDR2 YNFKEQ. This CDR3 is 16 amino acids long. With 0 bases removed from V and 7 bases from J, the gap between germline ends came to 15 bases. As DNA, the CDR3 is TGTGCCAGCAGCCAAGATCGAGGGAGGTACATCGGGGAGCTGTTTTTT. Translated: CASSQDRGRYIGELFF.

The chain links TRBV6-2 or TRBV6-3 to TRBJ2-1; D remains ambiguous. V lost 4 bases and J 5 bases, leaving 18 bases between the germline ends. CDR1 is MNHEY and CDR2 is SVGEGT in the germline V gene. The CDR3 is 16 amino acids. CDR3 region: CASSWNSLRYNNEQFF. The CDR3 DNA is TGTGCCAGCAGTTGGAACAGCCTACGCTATAACAATGAGCAGTTCTTC.

The chain recombines TRBV2 with TRBJ1-5, with D perhaps matching TRBD1 (5 bases). Germline-derived CDR1 and CDR2 are SNHLY and FYNNEI. V shed 7 bases and J shed 3 bases, with 10 bases lying between them. The CDR3 runs to 13 residues. For the CDR3, the DNA is TGTGCCAGCACCAGGGTCTCCAATCAGCCCCAGCATTTT. Translating gives CASTRVSNQPQHF.

The chain is built from TRBV11-2 and TRBJ2-5; no reliable D call. CDR3 size: 14 residues. The germline gives CDR1 SGHAT, CDR2 FQNNGV. With 5 bases removed from V and 0 bases from J, the gap between germline ends came to 10 bases. The CDR3 bases are TGTGCCAGCAGCATACAGTGTGACCAAGAGACCCAGTACTTC. Translating it yields CASSIQCDQETQYF.

Points on this clonotype: Possible read error: a much larger clone is one base away. The CDR3 region is CASSLTAGPYEQYF. In DNA form, the CDR3 reads TGTGCCAGCAGCTTAACAGCCGGCCCCTACGAGCAGTACTTC. V is TRBV7-8 and J is TRBJ2-7, with no clear D. Germline loops: CDR1 SGHVS, CDR2 FQNEAQ. V was pared by 2 bases and J by 2 bases, with 10 bases between. This CDR3 region has 14 residues.

The V call is TRBV12-3 or TRBV12-4, the J call TRBJ1-5, with D possibly matching TRBD1 (6 bases). CDR3 length: 14 residues. The V end was cut by 5 bases, the J end by 6 bases, with 14 bases between. CDR3 nucleotides: TGTGCCAGCAGTCCCCAGGGGACCAGTCAGCCCCAGCATTTT. The encoded protein is CASSPQGTSQPQHF.

This clonotype has at least ten counts. The V call is TRBV12-5, the J call TRBJ2-1; 7 nucleotides align to TRBD2. Trimming took 1 base from V and 6 from J; bases not matched to a gene: 3. This CDR3 has 14 amino acids. Germline V gene lookup returns CDR1 LGHNT and CDR2 FRNRAP. In DNA, the CDR3 is TGTGCTAGTGGTTTGGGACTAGCTCGCAATGAGCAGTTCTTC. The encoded protein is CASGLGLARNEQFF.

This clonotype was counted many times. The chain employs TRBV10-3 and TRBJ2-7; 8 bases are shared with TRBD2. CDR3 length: 15 residues. J gave up 3 bases and V 0 bases, and 4 bases lay outside the gene matches. Germline V CDR1 and CDR2: ENHRY, SYGVKD. CDR3 loop: CAISESSSGNYEQYF. CDR3 bases: TGTGCCATCAGTGAGTCGAGTAGCGGGAACTACGAGCAGTACTTC.

A note on this clonotype: The conserved phenylalanine or tryptophan normally closing the CDR3 is absent here, so this likely arose from a read error. CDR3 sequence reads: CARSAARYDGYTL. The CDR3 DNA reads as TGTGCCCGCAGTGCGGCTAGGTACGATGGCTACACCTTA. The rearrangement links TRBV6-1 to TRBJ1-2, with unresolved D. Germline V gene data show CDR1 as MNHNS and CDR2 as SASEGT. This CDR3 spans 13 amino acids.

The chain links TRBV29-1 to TRBJ1-1; 9 bases align to TRBD1. The J segment lost 2 bases and the V segment lost 7 bases, leaving 11 bases of the junction unmatched. CDR3 length equals 15 residues. Germline V gene sequence: CDR1 SQVTM, CDR2 ANQGSEA. The CDR3 spells CSASMRDRVNTEAFF. CDR3 bases: TGCAGCGCAAGCATGCGGGACAGGGTCAACACTGAAGCTTTCTTT.

Notes on this clonotype: A read error is likely, as this CDR3 ends without the conserved phenylalanine or tryptophan. The CDR3 sequence: CASSQDVGVSNSPLHY. The CDR3 nucleotides read TGTGCCAGCAGCCAAGATGTCGGGGTATCTAATTCACCCCTCCACTAT. The V and J genes are TRBV14 and TRBJ1-6; unclear D gene. This CDR3 has 16 amino acids. V lost 0 bases, J lost 6 bases, and 12 bases lay in between. Germline-derived CDR1 and CDR2 are SGHDN and FVKESK.

Points on this clonotype: A clone one base away is much larger, so this may be a read error. The chain joins TRBV6-5 to TRBJ1-4; TRBD1 is a possible D gene (6 bases). Germline V gene sequence: CDR1 MNHEY, CDR2 SVGAGI. V gave up 0 bases and J gave up 9 bases, with 11 bases separating them. The CDR3 has 14 residues. CDR3 residues: CASSYSDGGKKLFF. The CDR3 DNA follows: TGTGCCAGCAGTTACTCGGACGGGGGCAAAAAACTGTTTTTT.

To note about this clonotype: This clone may be a read error of a much larger clone one base away. The chain uses TRBV5-5 and TRBJ2-3, with D possibly TRBD2 on 5 matching bases. The CDR3 runs 15 residues. In germline, CDR1 is SGHKS, CDR2 YYEKEE (reference sequence). CDR3 bases: TGTGCCAGCAGCTCCAGTAACGAGGGCACAGATACGAAGTATTTT. Protein: CASSSSNEGTDTKYF.

The table lists this clonotype with a count of one. The junction does not match germline at one end; this may be a read error. The chain combines TRBV11-1 with TRBJ2-7; the D gene is possibly TRBD2 (5 bases). From germline, CDR1 is SGHAT and CDR2 FQDESV (reference sequence). The CDR3 sequence is 13 residues long. The CDR3 coding sequence is TGTGCCAGCTCCGGACTGGGGAGAGACGAGCAGTGCTTC. This encodes CASSGLGRDEQCF.

Only one count was recorded for this clonotype. The genes are TRBV29-1 and TRBJ2-5; a possible D gene is TRBD2 (5 bases). CDR1 and CDR2 (germline): SQVTM, ANQGSEA. The CDR3 covers 11 residues. DNA for the CDR3: TGCGGCGCCACGCCGGGGGAGACCCAGTACTTC. Its translation is CGATPGETQYF.

The CDR3 sequence is CASSLGGPAGGSDTQYF. The DNA for the CDR3 is TGTGCCAGCAGCTTAGGCGGGCCAGCGGGAGGGTCAGATACGCAGTATTTT. The rearrangement uses TRBV13 and TRBJ2-3; 10 bases are shared with TRBD2. This CDR3 is built from 17 residues. V lost 0 bases to trimming and J lost 4 bases; unmatched junction nucleotides: 7. From germline, CDR1 is PRHDT and CDR2 FYEKMQ (reference sequence).

About this clonotype: A junction end diverges from the germline sequence, so it may reflect a read error. V gene TRBV6-5 combines with J gene TRBJ2-7; weak D call: TRBD1 (6 bases). Germline CDR1 MNHEY, CDR2 SVGAGI. The CDR3 sequence is 15 residues long. The CDR3 nucleotides are TGTGCCAACAGTTACCCTACAGGGCTGGCCTACGAGAAGTACTTC. Amino acids: CANSYPTGLAYEKYF.

Turning to this clonotype: At one boundary the junction diverges from the germline segment, which might be a read error. The genes are TRBV5-6 and TRBJ2-5; D gene ambiguous. The CDR3 is made up of 13 amino acids. CDR1 and CDR2 (germline): SGHDT, YYEEEE. For the CDR3, the DNA is TGTGCCTGCAGTTTCGACTTAGAAGAGACCCAGTACTTC. Translated: CACSFDLEETQYF.

Concerning this clonotype: This may be a read error: a much more frequent sequence differs by one nucleotide. The chain recombines TRBV4-1 with TRBJ1-5; D call uncertain. The length of the CDR3 is 15 residues. Germline-derived CDR1 and CDR2 are MGHRA and YSYEKL. The CDR3 coding sequence is TGCGCCATCAGCCAAGATGCGGCGTTAGGGCAGCCCCAGCATTTT. This encodes CAISQDAALGQPQHF.

Ten or more counts support this clonotype. V gene TRBV6-2 or TRBV6-3 combines with J gene TRBJ2-3; D is undetermined. Germline V gives CDR1 MNHEY, CDR2 SVGEGT. This CDR3 has 11 residues. V shed 2 bases and J shed 4 bases, with 1 base lying between them. DNA of the CDR3: TGTGCCAGCAGTTACCCAGATACGCAGTATTTT. It codes for CASSYPDTQYF.

With respect to this clonotype: One end of the junction is discordant with germline, which a read error may explain. J is TRBJ2-7 and V is TRBV12-3 or TRBV12-4; D possibly matches TRBD1 or TRBD2 (6 bases each). This CDR3 comprises 15 residues. CDR3 coding DNA: TGTTCCAGCAGCCCCGTCAGCAGGGGAGGCAACGAGCAGTACTTC. Translation: CSSSPVSRGGNEQYF.

Worth noting for this clonotype: At one boundary the junction diverges from the germline segment, which might be a read error. The V and J genes are TRBV14 and TRBJ2-3; possible D gene TRBD1, 5 bases. CDR3 length equals 13 residues. Germline V gene sequence: CDR1 SGHDN, CDR2 FVKESK. The DNA for the CDR3 is TGTGCCAGCAACCAAGACAGCGAAGATACGCAGTATTTT. Protein sequence: CASNQDSEDTQYF.

The sample holds many counts of this clonotype. The chain links TRBV6-6 to TRBJ2-3, with 8 bases matching TRBD2. The trim removed 7 bases at V and 4 bases at J, leaving 16 bases unmatched. CDR1 is MNHNY, CDR2 SVGAGI, per germline (reference sequence). This CDR3 has 17 amino acids. CDR3 in DNA: TGTGCCAGCACCTATACAACCAGCGGGAGCCAGGCAGATACGCAGTATTTT. Its protein product is CASTYTTSGSQADTQYF.

On this clonotype: A much larger clone lies a single base off, so this may be a read error. The rearrangement uses TRBV29-1 and TRBJ2-6; perhaps TRBD2 as D (6 bases). V was shortened by 4 bases and J by 1 base, with 11 bases between the two germline ends. Germline loops: CDR1 SQVTM, CDR2 ANQGSEA. This CDR3 is 15 amino acids long. The CDR3 coding sequence is TGCAGCGTTGGACTGGGGGGATCTGGGGCCAACGTCCTGACTTTC. Residues: CSVGLGGSGANVLTF.

As to this clonotype: A much larger clone lies a single base off, so this may be a read error. The chain recombines TRBV7-8 with TRBJ2-2; 8 nucleotides align to TRBD2. Looked up from germline, CDR1 is SGHVS and CDR2 is FQNEAQ. This CDR3 has 16 amino acids. The CDR3 DNA reads as TGTGCCAGCAGCCCCGGACTAGCTATAAACACCGTGGAGCTGTTTTTT. Its protein is CASSPGLAINTVELFF.

J is TRBJ2-7 and V is TRBV6-6; D assignment may be TRBD1 or TRBD2 (5 bases each). The CDR3 loop spans 14 amino acids. CDR1 is MNHNY, CDR2 SVGAGI, per germline (reference sequence). The V and J ends lost 8 bases and 3 bases respectively, with 17 bases between them. The chain's CDR3 is CASGQSGTFYEQYF. The CDR3 nucleotides are TGTGCCAGCGGGCAATCCGGGACCTTCTACGAGCAGTACTTC.

This clonotype was counted at least ten times. This chain connects TRBV11-1 to TRBJ2-1, with D uncertain. V was clipped by 1 base and J by 4 bases, with 8 bases between them. Looked up from germline, CDR1 is SGHAT and CDR2 is FQDESV (reference sequence). The CDR3 consists of 14 residues. DNA of the CDR3: TGTGCCAGCAGCTTAGAGGGTGGGTACAATGAGCAGTTCTTC. This translates into CASSLEGGYNEQFF.